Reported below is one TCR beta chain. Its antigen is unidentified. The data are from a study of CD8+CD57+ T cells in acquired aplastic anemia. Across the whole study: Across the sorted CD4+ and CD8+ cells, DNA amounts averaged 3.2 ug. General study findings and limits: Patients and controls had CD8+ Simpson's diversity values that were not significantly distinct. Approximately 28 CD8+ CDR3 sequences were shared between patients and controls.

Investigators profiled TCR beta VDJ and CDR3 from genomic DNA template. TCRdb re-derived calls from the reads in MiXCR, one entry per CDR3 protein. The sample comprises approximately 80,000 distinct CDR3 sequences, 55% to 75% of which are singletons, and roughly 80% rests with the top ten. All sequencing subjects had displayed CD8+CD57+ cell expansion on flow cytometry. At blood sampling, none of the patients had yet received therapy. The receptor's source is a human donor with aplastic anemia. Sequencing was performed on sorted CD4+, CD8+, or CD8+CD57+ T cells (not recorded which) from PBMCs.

CDR3 DNA sequence: TGTGCCACACCGGGACAGGAGTTCACTGAAGCTTTCTTT. It encodes CATPGQEFTEAFF. The chain is built from TRBV10-3 and TRBJ1-1, with 8 bases matching TRBD1. The ends lost 10 bases at V and 4 bases at J; junction bases unmatched: 8. From germline, CDR1 is ENHRY and CDR2 SYGVKD. This CDR3 spans 13 amino acids.